These T cell receptor beta chains were read from a single sample in a study of T cells expressing NK-cell markers. TCRdb reprocessed the 5' RACE reads, keeping one entry per CDR3 protein, no DNA. This sample's table has 150,000 to 200,000 distinct CDR3 sequences. Sequenced sample: blood T cells: a sorted CD56 or NKG2C T cell subset, CD4+ or CD8+ T cells, or bulk PBMC T cells (not recorded which). These receptors were taken from a woman aged 18-70 years in good health. Each CDR3 is given with its conserved first and last residue. Each record gives: V gene, J gene, CDR3 protein.

>TRBV20-1|TRBJ2-7
CSATERGPYEQYF
>TRBV5-1|TRBJ2-7
CASSLGSGTGPYEQYF
>TRBV5-1|TRBJ2-1
CASSLGSGMGANEQFF
>TRBV7-9|TRBJ1-5
CASSATGRNNQPQHF
>TRBV6-1|TRBJ2-1
CASSIPTGAYNEQFF
>TRBV20-1|TRBJ2-7
CSASGATGYEQYF
>TRBV10-3|TRBJ2-5
CATNSGGEETQYF
>TRBV6-2/TRBV6-3|TRBJ2-3
CASRSGITGGTQYF
>TRBV4-1|TRBJ1-1
CASSHATLNTEAFF
>TRBV19|TRBJ1-1
CASSPTRDRVTEAFF
>TRBV5-1|TRBJ2-1
CASSLAPEAYNEQFF
>TRBV4-1|TRBJ2-3
CASSQALLAGDSTDTQYF